These 5 T cell receptor beta chains share one sample of origin, sequenced in a study of beta chain features in type 1 diabetes. TCRB transcripts that were expressed got sequenced, as all of the isolated RNA had been reverse transcribed. The method was immunoSEQ multiplex PCR; TCRdb's version includes in-frame clones alone and lacks a portion of them. The repertoire holds 200,000 to 250,000 clones, with 25% to 35% as singletons. The specimen was central memory CD4+ T cells from blood. The origin of the receptors is a man aged 25-45 years in good health.

The chain recombines TRBV5-6 with TRBJ2-2, with TRBD1 as a possible D gene (5 bases). Trimming pared 9 bases from V and 2 bases from J, leaving 14 bases between. The CDR3 is made up of 14 amino acids. Germline V gene lookup returns CDR1 SGHDT and CDR2 YYEEEE. The CDR3 loop is CATKRGSNTGELFF. In nucleotides, the CDR3 is TGTGCCACCAAAAGGGGCAGTAACACCGGGGAGCTGTTTTTT.

The chain is built from TRBV4-3 and TRBJ2-6; D call uncertain. V lost 0 bases to trimming and J lost 0 bases, with 9 bases between them. This CDR3 is built from 17 residues. The germline gives CDR1 LGHNA, CDR2 YSLEER. CDR3 DNA: TGCGCCAGCAGCCAAGAGGTAAAGAGCTCTGGGGCCAACGTCCTGACTTTC. This encodes CASSQEVKSSGANVLTF.

This clone was counted only a few times. This chain joins TRBV29-1 and TRBJ2-3; no clear D. CDR3 length: 13 amino acids. Germline CDR1 reads SQVTM; CDR2 reads ANQGSEA. The germline V and J ends were trimmed by 6 bases and 6 bases, with 16 bases remaining between them. The CDR3 region is CSVRRVLTDTQYF. CDR3 DNA sequence: TGCAGCGTAAGACGGGTATTAACTGATACGCAGTATTTT.

The V gene is TRBV27, the J gene TRBJ2-1; possibly TRBD2 for D (5 bases). Germline CDR1 reads MNHEY; CDR2 reads SMNVEV (reference sequence). CDR3 length: 13 amino acids. Trimming took off 9 bases at V and 0 bases at J, with 9 bases between the two ends. As DNA, the CDR3 is TGTGCCAGTAGGAGGACCTCCTACAATGAGCAGTTCTTC. This gives the protein CASRRTSYNEQFF.

This clone appeared once. V usage is TRBV7-2 and J usage is TRBJ2-1, with D perhaps TRBD2 (5 bases). This CDR3 has 12 amino acids. V was pared by 6 bases and J by 9 bases, with 12 bases between. Germline loops: CDR1 SGHTA, CDR2 FQGNSA. The CDR3 nucleotides read TGTGCCAGCAGGCTAATAGAGGGTGAGCAGTTCTTC. The encoded protein is CASRLIEGEQFF. Based on the CDR3 plus reference TRBV7-2 and TRBJ2-1, the full variable domain is GAGVSQSPSNKVTEKGKDVELRCDPISGHTALYWYRQSLGQGLEFLIYFQGNSAPDKSGLPSDRFSAERTGGSVSTLTIQRTQQEDSAVYLCASRLIEGEQFFGPGTRLTVL.